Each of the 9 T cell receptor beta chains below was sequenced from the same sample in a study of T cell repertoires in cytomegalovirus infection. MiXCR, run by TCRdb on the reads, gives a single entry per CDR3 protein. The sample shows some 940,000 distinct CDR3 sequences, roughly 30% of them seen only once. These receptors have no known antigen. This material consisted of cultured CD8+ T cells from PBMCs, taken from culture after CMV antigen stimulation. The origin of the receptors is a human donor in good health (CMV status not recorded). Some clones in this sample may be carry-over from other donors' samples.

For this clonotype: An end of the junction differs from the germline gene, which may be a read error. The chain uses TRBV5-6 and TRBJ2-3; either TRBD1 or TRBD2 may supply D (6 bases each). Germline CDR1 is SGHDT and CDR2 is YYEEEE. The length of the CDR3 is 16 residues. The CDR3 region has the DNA TGTACCAGCAGCTTGGATTTATGGGGGGCGTCAGATACGCAGTATTTT. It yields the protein CTSSLDLWGASDTQYF.

The CDR3 DNA follows: TGCAGTGCTAGGGAGACTAGCGGGGGGGCTAATGAGCAGTTCTTC. Translation: CSARETSGGANEQFF. The V gene is TRBV20-1, the J gene TRBJ2-1; TRBD2 matches at 14 bases. The CDR3 consists of 15 residues. J gave up 7 bases and V 3 bases, and 5 bases lay outside the gene matches. Germline V gives CDR1 DFQATT, CDR2 SNEGSKA (reference sequence).

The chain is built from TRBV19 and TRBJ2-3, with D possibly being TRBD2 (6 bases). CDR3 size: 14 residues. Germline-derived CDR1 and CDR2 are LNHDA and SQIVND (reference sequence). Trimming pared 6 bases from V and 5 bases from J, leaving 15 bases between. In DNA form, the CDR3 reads TGTGCCAGTAGCAGACCGTTGGAGGGAGATACGCAGTATTTT. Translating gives CASSRPLEGDTQYF.

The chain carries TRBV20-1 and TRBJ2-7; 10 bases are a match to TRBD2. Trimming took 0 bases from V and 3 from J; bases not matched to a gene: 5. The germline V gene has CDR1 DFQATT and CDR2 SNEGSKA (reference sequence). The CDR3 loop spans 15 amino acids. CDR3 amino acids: CSAREIAGGFYEQYF. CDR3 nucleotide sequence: TGCAGTGCTAGAGAAATAGCGGGGGGATTCTACGAGCAGTACTTC.

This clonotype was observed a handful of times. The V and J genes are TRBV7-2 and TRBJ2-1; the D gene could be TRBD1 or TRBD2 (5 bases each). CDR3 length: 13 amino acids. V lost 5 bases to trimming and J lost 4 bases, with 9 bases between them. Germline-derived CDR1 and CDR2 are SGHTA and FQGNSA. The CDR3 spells CASSTWGYNEQFF. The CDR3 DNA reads TGTGCCAGCAGCACATGGGGGTACAATGAGCAGTTCTTC.

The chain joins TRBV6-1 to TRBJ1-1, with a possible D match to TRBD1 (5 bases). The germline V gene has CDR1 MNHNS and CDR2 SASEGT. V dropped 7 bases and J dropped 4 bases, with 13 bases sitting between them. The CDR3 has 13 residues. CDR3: CASKTGTGTEAFF. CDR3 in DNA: TGTGCCAGCAAGACCGGGACCGGCACTGAAGCTTTCTTT.

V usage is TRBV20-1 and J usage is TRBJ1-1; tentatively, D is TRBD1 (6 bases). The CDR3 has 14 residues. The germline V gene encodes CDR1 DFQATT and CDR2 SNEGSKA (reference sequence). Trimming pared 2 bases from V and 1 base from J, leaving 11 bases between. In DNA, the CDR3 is TGCAGTGCTAGAAGGGCAGGGGCGAACACTGAAGCTTTCTTT. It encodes CSARRAGANTEAFF.

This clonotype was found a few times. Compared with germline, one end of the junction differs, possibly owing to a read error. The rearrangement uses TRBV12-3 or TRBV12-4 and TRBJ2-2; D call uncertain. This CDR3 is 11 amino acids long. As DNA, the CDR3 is TGTGCCAACAGTCCTGGGGGGGAGCTGTTTTTT. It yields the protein CANSPGGELFF.

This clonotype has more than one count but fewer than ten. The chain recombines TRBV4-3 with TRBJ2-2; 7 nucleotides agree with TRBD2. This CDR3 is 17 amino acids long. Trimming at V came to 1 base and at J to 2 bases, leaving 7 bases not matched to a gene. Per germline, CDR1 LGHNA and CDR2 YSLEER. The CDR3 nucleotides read TGCGCCAGCAGCCAAGTCGACGGGGGGAACAACACCGGGGAGCTGTTTTTT. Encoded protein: CASSQVDGGNNTGELFF.